The 2 T cell receptor beta chains below come from one sample, sequenced in a study of CD8+ T cells in alopecia areata. As the sequencing template, cDNA was produced by extracting RNA and reverse transcribing it. TCRdb's copy holds only in-frame clones and misses some; the assay was immunoSEQ multiplex PCR. The table includes around 300,000 clones, about 62% detected once. The treatment was: oral pan-JAK inhibitor, 5-10 mg twice daily. The source was CD4+ T cells sorted from blood, collected around week 53, from a patient treated with tofacitinib. The receptors originated from a human donor with alopecia areata.

CDR3 nucleotides: TGCAGCGCCGGGACAGATAATAATTCACCCCTCCACTTT. This encodes CSAGTDNNSPLHF. The chain couples TRBV29-1 to TRBJ1-6, with 7 bases fitting TRBD1. This CDR3 has 13 residues. V trimming: 7 bases; J trimming: 5 bases; junction bases outside the gene matches: 5. CDR1 and CDR2 from the germline V gene are SQVTM and ANQGSEA.

V is TRBV7-9 and J is TRBJ1-5; D not certain. Germline loops: CDR1 SEHNR, CDR2 FQNEAQ (reference sequence). The CDR3 extends over 11 amino acids. V dropped 8 bases and J dropped 7 bases, with 9 bases sitting between them. Here the CDR3 reads CASGFGQPQHF. CDR3 in DNA: TGTGCCAGCGGATTCGGGCAGCCCCAGCATTTT.